This T cell receptor (beta chain) was identified during a study of T cell changes during pregnancy in multiple sclerosis. Data came from immunoSEQ multiplex PCR; TCRdb stores just in-frame clones and leaves some out. The table includes around 85,000 clones, 91% detected once. CDR3 length: 12 amino acids. Germline V gene lookup returns CDR1 WSHSY and CDR2 SAAADI. The germline V and J ends were trimmed by 11 bases and 4 bases, with 15 bases remaining between them. This TCR was sampled from a female donor in good health, serving as a control in a pregnancy study. Some clones in this sample may be carry-over from other donors' samples. J is TRBJ2-7 and V is TRBV10-2; a weak D match, TRBD1 (5 bases). The sequencing here drew on PBMCs, taken in the first trimester of pregnancy. The CDR3 DNA reads as TGCGCCTCCGGACCAGGGCATTACGAGCAGTACTTC. It specifies CASGPGHYEQYF.